A selection of T cell receptor delta chains follows, all from one sample in a study of gamma-delta chains in newborns, infants, children. TCRdb re-identified clones in the reads via CATT. The table has approximately 5,000 delta-chain clones, roughly 5.5% seen once; the top ten hold about 6%. Material for sequencing was blood. Receptors were obtained from a child who was a newborn, infant or young child, either healthy, febrile or measles-vaccinated (not recorded which). Both conserved end residues are part of each CDR3. The D gene is left open where the match is weak. Rows may omit the clone size; those that give it use once, few, many or a size class.

size: few
D: TRDD3
V: TRDV2
J: TRDJ3
length: 18
DNA: TGTGCCTGTGACGTACTGGGGGATATTTCCTGGGACACCCGACAGATGTTTTTC
CDR3: CACDVLGDISWDTRQMFF

size: NA
D: NA
V: TRDV2
J: TRDJ2
length: 17
DNA: TGTGCCTGGGACACTTTACTGGGTAGGTCCTTGACAGCACAACTCTTCTTT
CDR3: CAWDTLLGRSLTAQLFF

size: few
D: TRDD3
V: TRDV1
J: TRDJ1
length: 19
DNA: TGTGCTCTTGGGGAAACCGCGTACTGGGGGACTATGCACACCGATAAACTCATCTTT
CDR3: CALGETAYWGTMHTDKLIF

size: few
D: TRDD3
V: TRDV2
J: TRDJ1
length: 19
DNA: TGTGCCCGTGACTCCTCCTGGGGGATGCCCCCTACGTACACCGATAAACTCATCTTT
CDR3: CARDSSWGMPPTYTDKLIF

size: medium-sized
D: TRDD3
V: TRDV2
J: TRDJ1
length: 17
DNA: TGTGCCTGTGATCAACTGGGGGATCGTTCGTACACCGATAAACTCATCTTT
CDR3: CACDQLGDRSYTDKLIF

size: NA
D: NA
V: TRDV2
J: TRDJ1
length: 16
DNA: TGTGCCTGTGACACCGTAGCTTCAAGCCCTAGGGATAAACTCATCTTT
CDR3: CACDTVASSPRDKLIF

size: NA
D: TRDD3
V: TRDV2
J: TRDJ1
length: 19
DNA: TGTGCCTGTGACACCGCCCGTACTGGGGGATACGCGACCACCGATAAACTCATCTTT
CDR3: CACDTARTGGYATTDKLIF

size: medium-sized
D: TRDD3
V: TRDV1
J: TRDJ1
length: 20
DNA: TGTGCTCTTGGGGAACTAGGTTCCTACGACTGGGGGAGTACCACCGATAAACTCATCTTT
CDR3: CALGELGSYDWGSTTDKLIF

size: few
D: NA
V: TRDV1
J: TRDJ1
length: 23
DNA: TGTGCTCTTGGGGCCCTACCCTTCCTACGAGTTTGGGGGATAGGTGGGTACACCGATAAACTCATCTTT
CDR3: CALGALPFLRVWGIGGYTDKLIF

size: medium-sized
D: TRDD3
V: TRDV2
J: TRDJ1
length: 18
DNA: TGTGCCTGTGAAGGCCCGCTGGGGGATACGCGTAACACCGATAAACTCATCTTT
CDR3: CACEGPLGDTRNTDKLIF

size: medium-sized
D: TRDD3
V: TRDV2
J: TRDJ3
length: 20
DNA: TGTGCCTGTGACACCGGTTTGCTGGGGGGGAGCTCCTGGGACACCCGACAGATGTTTTTC
CDR3: CACDTGLLGGSSWDTRQMFF

size: NA
D: TRDD3
V: TRDV2
J: TRDJ2
length: 17
DNA: TGTGCCTGTGACCACCTACTGGGGGATACTTTGACAGCACAACTCTTCTTT
CDR3: CACDHLLGDTLTAQLFF

size: NA
D: TRDD3
V: TRDV1
J: TRDJ1
length: 24
DNA: TGTGCTCTTGGGGAGGTATTCCTCCCCGGCTGGGGGATACGGGTCCCCTTGTACACCGATAAACTCATCTTT
CDR3: CALGEVFLPGWGIRVPLYTDKLIF

size: medium-sized
D: TRDD3
V: TRDV2
J: TRDJ1
length: 18
DNA: TGTGCCTGTGACACCGTACTGGGGGATACGCGCTGGACCGATAAACTCATCTTT
CDR3: CACDTVLGDTRWTDKLIF

size: medium-sized
D: NA
V: TRDV2
J: TRDJ1
length: 17
DNA: TGTGCCTGTGACACCGTCCGGTTAAAAGTCGGAACCGATAAACTCATCTTT
CDR3: CACDTVRLKVGTDKLIF

size: medium-sized
D: TRDD3
V: TRDV2
J: TRDJ1
length: 16
DNA: TGTGCCTGTGACCTACTGGGGGGCCCGTACACCGATAAACTCATCTTT
CDR3: CACDLLGGPYTDKLIF

size: medium-sized
D: NA
V: TRDV2
J: TRDJ3
length: 19
DNA: TGTGCCTGTGACACGGCAGAGAGTAGGGGATCCTGGGACACCCGACAGATGTTTTTC
CDR3: CACDTAESRGSWDTRQMFF

size: medium-sized
D: NA
V: TRDV2
J: TRDJ1
length: 15
DNA: TGTGCCTGTGACCCCGTTACTGCCCGCACCGATAAACTCATCTTT
CDR3: CACDPVTARTDKLIF

size: NA
D: TRDD3
V: TRDV2
J: TRDJ1
length: 19
DNA: TGTGCCTGTGACACCGTCGGGGCCCCTGAGGGATACAAAGGCGGTAAACTCATCTTT
CDR3: CACDTVGAPEGYKGGKLIF

size: NA
D: NA
V: TRDV1
J: TRDJ1
length: 20
DNA: TGTGCTCTTGGGGAAATTATACTGGCGTGGGGGTTTACGAACACCGATAAACTCATCTTT
CDR3: CALGEIILAWGFTNTDKLIF

size: medium-sized
D: NA
V: TRDV2
J: TRDJ1
length: 16
DNA: TGTGCCTGTGAGCCCCTTAGTGGACTTTACACCGATAAACTCATCTTT
CDR3: CACEPLSGLYTDKLIF

size: few
D: NA
V: TRDV2
J: TRDJ3
length: 18
DNA: TGTGCCTGTGACACGGCTGGGCTGAGCTCCTGGGACACCCGACAGATGTTTTTC
CDR3: CACDTAGLSSWDTRQMFF

size: few
D: NA
V: TRDV2
J: TRDJ3
length: 19
DNA: TGTGCCTGTGACACCGCGACTGGCCCCACTAGCCGGGACACCCGACAGATGTTTTTC
CDR3: CACDTATGPTSRDTRQMFF

size: few
D: TRDD3
V: TRDV2
J: TRDJ3
length: 19
DNA: TGTGCCTGTGACACCGTGCTGGGGGACGCCTCCTGGGACACCCGACAGATGTTTTTC
CDR3: CACDTVLGDASWDTRQMFF

size: medium-sized
D: TRDD3
V: TRDV2
J: TRDJ1
length: 16
DNA: TGTGCCTGTGACACCGTTTCCTCACTGGGGGATATCGGACTCATCTTT
CDR3: CACDTVSSLGDIGLIF

size: medium-sized
D: TRDD3
V: TRDV2
J: TRDJ2
length: 15
DNA: TGTGCCTGTGACATACTGGGGGCTTTGACAGCACAACTCTTCTTT
CDR3: CACDILGALTAQLFF

size: medium-sized
D: NA
V: TRDV2
J: TRDJ2
length: 15
DNA: TGTGCCTGTGACAGTATAGGGGCCCAGACAGCACAACTCTTCTTT
CDR3: CACDSIGAQTAQLFF

size: NA
D: TRDD3
V: TRDV2
J: TRDJ2
length: 15
DNA: TGTGCCTGTGACACCCTGGGGGATACAACAGCACAACTCTTCTTT
CDR3: CACDTLGDTTAQLFF

size: medium-sized
D: NA
V: TRDV2
J: TRDJ3
length: 15
DNA: TGTGCCTGTGACTCCCTCACCTGGGACACCCGACAGATGTTTTTC
CDR3: CACDSLTWDTRQMFF

size: NA
D: NA
V: TRDV1
J: TRDJ1
length: 14
DNA: TGTGCCCTTGGGGTCCTACGAGTATCCGATAAACTCATCTTT
CDR3: CALGVLRVSDKLIF

size: few
D: TRDD3
V: TRDV2
J: TRDJ3
length: 19
DNA: TGTGCCTGTGACGGGTCTGGGGGATACAGGGCCTGGGACACCCGACAGATGTTTTTC
CDR3: CACDGSGGYRAWDTRQMFF

size: medium-sized
D: NA
V: TRDV2
J: TRDJ1
length: 19
DNA: TGTGCCTGTGACGTGGGAAAGTGGGGACCCAGTGGCAAGGACGATAAACTCATCTTT
CDR3: CACDVGKWGPSGKDDKLIF

size: NA
D: NA
V: TRDV2
J: TRDJ1
length: 19
DNA: TGTGCCTGTGACACCGTTCGGTACAGGGGGACCCCCGAGACCGATAAACTCATCTTT
CDR3: CACDTVRYRGTPETDKLIF

size: medium-sized
D: TRDD3
V: TRDV2
J: TRDJ1
length: 16
DNA: TGTGCCTGTGACATTCTACTGGGGCCTGACACCGATAAACTCATCTTT
CDR3: CACDILLGPDTDKLIF

size: NA
D: TRDD3
V: TRDV1
J: TRDJ1
length: 20
DNA: TGTGCTCTTGGGGAACCCATATGCCCCTACTGGGGGTACCACACCGATAAACTCATCTTT
CDR3: CALGEPICPYWGYHTDKLIF

size: few
D: TRDD3
V: TRDV2
J: TRDJ3
length: 18
DNA: TGTGCCTGTGACACACTGGGGGATACGTCCTGGGACACCCGACAGATGTTTTTC
CDR3: CACDTLGDTSWDTRQMFF

size: medium-sized
D: TRDD3
V: TRDV2
J: TRDJ1
length: 15
DNA: TGTGCCTGTGACAAGCTGGGGGATTTCGGCGATAAACTCATCTTT
CDR3: CACDKLGDFGDKLIF

size: medium-sized
D: TRDD3
V: TRDV2
J: TRDJ1
length: 22
DNA: TGTGCCTGTCGTGCCTTGCCGACTGGGGGACACCGTTCTCCAAACCTTCCCGATAAACTCATCTTT
CDR3: CACRALPTGGHRSPNLPDKLIF

size: medium-sized
D: TRDD3
V: TRDV2
J: TRDJ1
length: 17
DNA: TGTGCCTGTGACACCGTGAGTACTGGGGGACCTACCGATAAACTCATCTTT
CDR3: CACDTVSTGGPTDKLIF

size: few
D: TRDD3
V: TRDV2
J: TRDJ1
length: 19
DNA: TGTGCCTGCGACGGCCTGGGGGATATGATAGACCCGTACACCGATAAACTCATCTTT
CDR3: CACDGLGDMIDPYTDKLIF

size: medium-sized
D: TRDD3
V: TRDV2
J: TRDJ3
length: 19
DNA: TGTGCCTGTGATCCTACTGGGGGTCCGCTCTCCTGGGACACCCGACAGATGTTTTTC
CDR3: CACDPTGGPLSWDTRQMFF

size: medium-sized
D: TRDD3
V: TRDV2
J: TRDJ1
length: 16
DNA: TGTGCCTGTGACGTTTTGGGGGATAAGGGCACCGATAAACTCATCTTT
CDR3: CACDVLGDKGTDKLIF

size: few
D: NA
V: TRDV1
J: TRDJ1
length: 27
DNA: TGTGCTCTTGGGGAACTAATCTCGCGAACCCCCTATGAAGAAGCAAGCCTCGTCATACATGGGTCCGATAAACTCATCTTT
CDR3: CALGELISRTPYEEASLVIHGSDKLIF

size: few
D: TRDD3
V: TRDV2
J: TRDJ3
length: 20
DNA: TGTGCCTGTGACACCGTGGTGGGGGATCACGGCTCCTGGGACACCCGACAGATGTTTTTC
CDR3: CACDTVVGDHGSWDTRQMFF

size: few
D: NA
V: TRDV1
J: TRDJ1
length: 20
DNA: TGTGCTCTTGGGTCTCCACGGTGGATCGTTATATCCTTGTACACCGATAAACTCATCTTT
CDR3: CALGSPRWIVISLYTDKLIF

size: NA
D: NA
V: TRDV1
J: TRDJ1
length: 25
DNA: TGTGCTCTTGGGGTTCCGGAGGGGATTCCTACTCGGTTGGGGATAGGGAAGCGGTACACCGATAAACTCATCTTT
CDR3: CALGVPEGIPTRLGIGKRYTDKLIF

size: medium-sized
D: TRDD3
V: TRDV2
J: TRDJ3
length: 18
DNA: TGTGCCTGTGACTCCTTACTGGGGGCCTCCTGGGACACCCGACAGATGTTTTTC
CDR3: CACDSLLGASWDTRQMFF

size: medium-sized
D: NA
V: TRDV2
J: TRDJ1
length: 14
DNA: TGTGCCTGTGACCGGTTACTGGGCACCGATAAACTCATCTTT
CDR3: CACDRLLGTDKLIF

size: NA
D: NA
V: TRDV2
J: TRDJ1
length: 15
DNA: TGTGCCTGTGACGTGGTCGGATCCCCAACCGATAGACTCATCTTT
CDR3: CACDVVGSPTDRLIF

size: medium-sized
D: NA
V: TRDV2
J: TRDJ1
length: 18
DNA: TGTGCCTGTGACACCGCTCCTTCCCAGGGGGTAACTGGCGGGATACTCATCTTT
CDR3: CACDTAPSQGVTGGILIF

size: medium-sized
D: NA
V: TRDV2
J: TRDJ3
length: 19
DNA: TGTGCCTGTGACACCGGGTCGTATATAAGCTCCTGGGACACCCGACAGATGTTTTTC
CDR3: CACDTGSYISSWDTRQMFF

size: medium-sized
D: NA
V: TRDV2
J: TRDJ1
length: 15
DNA: TGTGCCTGTGACACCGCTTTTGTCGAAGGAACGAAACTCATCTTT
CDR3: CACDTAFVEGTKLIF

size: medium-sized
D: NA
V: TRDV2
J: TRDJ1
length: 18
DNA: TGTGCCTGTGACTCGCTGGGATCACCCCGGGGCCTCACCGATAAACTCATCTTT
CDR3: CACDSLGSPRGLTDKLIF

size: medium-sized
D: TRDD3
V: TRDV2
J: TRDJ1
length: 18
DNA: TGTGCCTGTGACGTATTGGGGGATAGGCGAAACGCCACCGATAAACTCATCTTT
CDR3: CACDVLGDRRNATDKLIF

size: large
D: TRDD3
V: TRDV2
J: TRDJ1
length: 20
DNA: TGTGCCTGTGACCCCCTTGGGGCCGCGGGGGATACCCGTTACACCGATAAACTCATCTTT
CDR3: CACDPLGAAGDTRYTDKLIF

size: few
D: TRDD3
V: TRDV2
J: TRDJ3
length: 21
DNA: TGTGCCTGTGACCTCGCCGCTGGGGGATATGAAAGCTCCTGGGACACCCGACAGATGTTTTTC
CDR3: CACDLAAGGYESSWDTRQMFF

size: medium-sized
D: TRDD3
V: TRDV2
J: TRDJ1
length: 17
DNA: TGTGCCTGTGAGGCCTTACTGGGGATAGAGGACACCGATAAACTCATCTTT
CDR3: CACEALLGIEDTDKLIF

size: medium-sized
D: TRDD3
V: TRDV2
J: TRDJ1
length: 24
DNA: TGTGCCTGTGACACCGTGGTCCCAACACTGGGGATCCAGGAAAGAACCCGGTACACCGATAAACTCATCTTT
CDR3: CACDTVVPTLGIQERTRYTDKLIF

size: medium-sized
D: TRDD3
V: TRDV2
J: TRDJ1
length: 19
DNA: TGTGCCTGTGACAGGGTCCCCGCTGGGGGATACTGGGACACCGATAAACTCATCTTT
CDR3: CACDRVPAGGYWDTDKLIF

size: NA
D: TRDD3
V: TRDV1
J: TRDJ1
length: 19
DNA: TGTGCTCTTGGGGAATATTCCTTCGGGGGATACGCAAACACCGATAAACTCATCTTT
CDR3: CALGEYSFGGYANTDKLIF